This T cell receptor beta chain was recovered during a study of blood T cell repertoires in COVID-19 (dated by TCRdb to 2018 to 2021). For the study in its entirety: Collaborator samples came from the United States, Italy and Spain and covered acute and convalescent phases of COVID-19. Deeply sampled blood TCRbeta repertoires from subjects exposed to, actively infected with, or recovered from COVID-19 were included in the dataset. Samples were obtained from the ongoing ImmuneRACE study (first 160 participants) and from approximately 1,200 subjects provided by 6 global collaborators. The material from the prospective study consisted of cDNA or gDNA derived from T cells, B-cell-depleted T cells, or PBMCs. HLA class I and class II types, where available, came from metadata supplied by the sample provider rather than from assay-based typing. The sample metadata nearly always contained a de-identified subject ID, COVID-19 status, age in years and sex. The repertoires were made available in a free public database intended to serve as a resource for research on the immune response to SARS-CoV-2.

V drops 4 bases and J drops 3 bases, leaving 10 bases in between. CDR1 and CDR2, per the germline V gene, are SGDLS and YYNGEE. The CDR3 runs 13 amino acids, cysteine and phenylalanine included. Left in the record is the CDR3 DNA by itself, 39 bases read in frame from the first base. Overall study outcomes, separate from this receptor: The amount of clinical and demographic metadata varied by source and participant and was provided uncurated.

Participants in the prospective study were aged roughly 18 to 95 years, lived in 20 to 25 United States geographic areas, and enrolled through a virtual design. In the prospective study, cohorts were assigned on the basis of participant-reported clinical history obtained from a screening survey and a study questionnaire. ImmuneRACE Cohort 3 recovered participants were defined by two consecutive negative NP/OP PCR tests, healthcare professional clearance, or symptom resolution. Each participant in the prospective study had whole blood, serum and a nasopharyngeal or oropharyngeal swab collected by mobile phlebotomists. Participants in the prospective study had the option to provide additional blood draws and questionnaires over a roughly 2-month period. Blood samples from the prospective study were shipped frozen or at room temperature prior to DNA extraction. In the case of this clone: This clone's antigen is unknown. Base qualities are not provided; no much larger clone lies one nucleotide away.

TCRbeta CDR3 regions were amplified from genomic DNA using the immunoSEQ Assay, a bias-controlled multiplex PCR. The study's own analysis went as follows. The number of nucleated cells in each sample was estimated by amplification of reference gene primers within the assay. To quantify the absolute abundance of each unique TCRbeta CDR3 rearrangement, sequence reads were collapsed and filtered. Productive Simpson clonality was computed per sample as the square root of Simpson's diversity index over productive rearrangements. Sourced from immuneACCESS, this table was stored by TCRdb with only in-frame sequences that have V and J called. A share of the clones is absent; for the studies checked, an unresolved V gene accounts for under half, and the remainder has no known explanation. D and trimming were read from the DNA, whereas the V and J calls and clone size are those reported in that table. The table for this sample lists 300,000 to 450,000 clones; more than 75% of them were counted only once. The leading ten clones occupy about 1.2% of the sample.

Input material: PBMCs or T cells enriched from blood (not recorded which). The rearranged chain carries TRBV9 and TRBJ1-1; no D gene can be assigned with confidence. The clonotype originates from a young woman who had recovered from COVID-19. The CDR3 has the sequence CASSPPSHTEAFF. The bases are TGTGCCAGCAGCCCCCCGTCCCACACTGAAGCTTTCTTT.